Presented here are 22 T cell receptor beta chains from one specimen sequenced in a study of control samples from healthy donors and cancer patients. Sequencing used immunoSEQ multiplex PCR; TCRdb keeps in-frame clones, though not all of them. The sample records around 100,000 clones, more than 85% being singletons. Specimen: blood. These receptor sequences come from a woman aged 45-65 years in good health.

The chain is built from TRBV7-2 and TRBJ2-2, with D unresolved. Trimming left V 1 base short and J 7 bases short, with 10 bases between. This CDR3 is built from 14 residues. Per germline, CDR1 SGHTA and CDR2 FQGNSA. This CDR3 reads CASSLGLTVGELFF. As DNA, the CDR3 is TGTGCCAGCAGCTTAGGTCTGACGGTCGGGGAGCTGTTTTTT.

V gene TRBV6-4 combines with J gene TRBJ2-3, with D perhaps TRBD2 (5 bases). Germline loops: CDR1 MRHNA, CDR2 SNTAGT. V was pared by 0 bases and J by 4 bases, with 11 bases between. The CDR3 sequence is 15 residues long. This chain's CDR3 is CASSDSAFGADTQYF. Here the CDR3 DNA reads TGTGCCAGCAGTGACTCGGCTTTCGGGGCAGATACGCAGTATTTT.

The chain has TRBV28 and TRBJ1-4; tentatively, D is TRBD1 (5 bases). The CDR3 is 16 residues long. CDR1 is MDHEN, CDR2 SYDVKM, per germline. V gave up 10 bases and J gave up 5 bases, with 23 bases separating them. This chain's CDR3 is CATLNPTAGLNEKLFF. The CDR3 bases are TGTGCCACCCTAAACCCGACGGCGGGGCTAAATGAAAAACTGTTTTTT. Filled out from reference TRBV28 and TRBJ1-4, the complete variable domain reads DVKVTQSSRYLVKRTGEKVFLECVQDMDHENMFWYRQDPGLGLRLIYFSYDVKMKEKGDIPEGYSVSREKKERFSLILESASTNQTSMYLCATLNPTAGLNEKLFFGSGTQLSVL.

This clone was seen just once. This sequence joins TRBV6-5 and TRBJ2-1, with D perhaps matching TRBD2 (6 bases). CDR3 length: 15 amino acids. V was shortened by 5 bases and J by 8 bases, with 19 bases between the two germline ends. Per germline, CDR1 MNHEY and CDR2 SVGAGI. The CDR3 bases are TGTGCCAGCAGTCCCCCCGGGCTAGCGCTACATGAGCAGTTCTTC. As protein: CASSPPGLALHEQFF.

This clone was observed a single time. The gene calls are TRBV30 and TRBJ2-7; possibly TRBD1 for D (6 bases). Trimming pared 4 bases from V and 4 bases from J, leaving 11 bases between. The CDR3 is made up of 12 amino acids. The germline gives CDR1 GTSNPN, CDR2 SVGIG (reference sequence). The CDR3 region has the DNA TGTGCCTGGACCAGGGGAACGTACGAGCAGTACTTC. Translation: CAWTRGTYEQYF.

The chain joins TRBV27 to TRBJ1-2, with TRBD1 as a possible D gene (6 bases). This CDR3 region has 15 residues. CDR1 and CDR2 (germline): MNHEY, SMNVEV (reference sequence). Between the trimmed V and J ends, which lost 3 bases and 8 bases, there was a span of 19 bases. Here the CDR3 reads CASSLLGGGLEGYTF. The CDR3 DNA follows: TGTGCCAGCAGTTTGCTAGGGGGGGGTCTGGAGGGCTACACCTTC.

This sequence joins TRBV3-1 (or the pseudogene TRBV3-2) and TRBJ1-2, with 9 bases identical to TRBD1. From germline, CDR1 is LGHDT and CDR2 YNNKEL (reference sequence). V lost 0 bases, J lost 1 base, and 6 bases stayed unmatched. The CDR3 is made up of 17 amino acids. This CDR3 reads CASSQDQGQGLNYGYTF. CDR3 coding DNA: TGTGCCAGCAGCCAAGATCAGGGACAGGGCCTTAACTATGGCTACACCTTC.

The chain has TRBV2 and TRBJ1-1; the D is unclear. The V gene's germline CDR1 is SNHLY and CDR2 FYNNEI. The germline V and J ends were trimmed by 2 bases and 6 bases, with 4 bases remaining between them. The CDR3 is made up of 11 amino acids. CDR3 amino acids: CASSEHAEAFF. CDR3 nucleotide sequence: TGTGCCAGCAGTGAACACGCTGAAGCTTTCTTT.

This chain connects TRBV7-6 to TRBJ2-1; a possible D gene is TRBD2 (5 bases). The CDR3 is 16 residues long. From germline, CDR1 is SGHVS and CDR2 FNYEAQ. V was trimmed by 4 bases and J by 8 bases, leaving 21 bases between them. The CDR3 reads CASSSPGRDLVDEQFF. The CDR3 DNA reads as TGTGCCAGCAGCTCCCCGGGGAGAGACTTGGTCGATGAGCAGTTCTTC.

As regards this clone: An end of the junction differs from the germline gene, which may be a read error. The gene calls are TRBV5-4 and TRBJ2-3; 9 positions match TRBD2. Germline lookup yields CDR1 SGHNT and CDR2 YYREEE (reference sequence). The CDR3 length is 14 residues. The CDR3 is CASSLDASGTGLDF. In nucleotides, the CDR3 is TGTGCCAGCAGCTTGGATGCTAGCGGGACCGGCTTAGATTTT.

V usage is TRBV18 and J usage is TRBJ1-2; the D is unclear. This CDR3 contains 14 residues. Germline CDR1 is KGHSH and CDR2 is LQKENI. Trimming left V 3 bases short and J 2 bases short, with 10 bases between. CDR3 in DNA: TGTGCCAGCTCACCCCTGTCGGAAAACTATGGCTACACCTTC. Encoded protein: CASSPLSENYGYTF.

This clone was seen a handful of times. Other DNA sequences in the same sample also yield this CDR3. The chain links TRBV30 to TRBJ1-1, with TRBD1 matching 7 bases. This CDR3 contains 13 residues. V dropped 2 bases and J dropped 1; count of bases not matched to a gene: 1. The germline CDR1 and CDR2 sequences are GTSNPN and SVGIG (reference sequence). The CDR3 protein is CAWSRQGNTEAFF. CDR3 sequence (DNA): TGTGCCTGGAGTAGACAGGGGAACACTGAAGCTTTCTTT.

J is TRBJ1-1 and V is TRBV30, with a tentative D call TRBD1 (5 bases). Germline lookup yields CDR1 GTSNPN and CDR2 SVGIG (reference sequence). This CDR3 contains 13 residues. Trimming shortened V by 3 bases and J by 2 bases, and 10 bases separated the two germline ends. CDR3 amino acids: CAWSAGLNTEAFF. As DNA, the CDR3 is TGTGCCTGGAGCGCGGGGCTAAACACTGAAGCTTTCTTT.

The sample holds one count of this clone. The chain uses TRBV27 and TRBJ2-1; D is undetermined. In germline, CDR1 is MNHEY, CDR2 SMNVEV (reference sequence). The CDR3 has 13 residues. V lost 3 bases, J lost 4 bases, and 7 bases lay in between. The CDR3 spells CASSFSKYNEQFF. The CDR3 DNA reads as TGTGCCAGCAGTTTCTCAAAGTACAATGAGCAGTTCTTC.

CDR3 amino acids: CASSFNPISTEKLFF. In DNA, the CDR3 is TGCGCCAGCAGCTTCAATCCCATATCAACCGAAAAACTGTTTTTT. V gene TRBV5-1 combines with J gene TRBJ1-4; D is unresolved. Germline V gene lookup returns CDR1 SGHRS and CDR2 YFSETQ. With 2 bases removed from V and 8 bases from J, the gap between germline ends came to 16 bases. The CDR3 has 15 residues.

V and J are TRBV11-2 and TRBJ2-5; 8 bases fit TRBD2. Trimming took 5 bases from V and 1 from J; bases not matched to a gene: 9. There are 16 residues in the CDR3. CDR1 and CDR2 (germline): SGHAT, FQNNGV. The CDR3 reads CASSPPGSGTQETQYF. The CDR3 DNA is TGTGCCAGCAGCCCCCCAGGTAGCGGGACCCAAGAGACCCAGTACTTC.

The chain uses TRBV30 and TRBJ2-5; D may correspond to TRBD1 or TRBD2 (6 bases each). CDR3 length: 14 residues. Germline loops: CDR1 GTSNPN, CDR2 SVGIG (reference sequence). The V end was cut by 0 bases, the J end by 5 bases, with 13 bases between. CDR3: CAWSVSSGGETQYF. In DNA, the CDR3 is TGTGCCTGGAGTGTATCGTCCGGGGGCGAGACCCAGTACTTC.

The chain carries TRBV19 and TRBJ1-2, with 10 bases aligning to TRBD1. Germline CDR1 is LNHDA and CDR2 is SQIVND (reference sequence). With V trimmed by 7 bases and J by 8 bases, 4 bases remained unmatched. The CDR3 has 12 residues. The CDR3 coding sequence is TGTGCCAGTATGTGGGGACAGGGGGGCTACACCTTC. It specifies CASMWGQGGYTF.

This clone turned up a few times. The CDR3, as DNA: TGTGCCAGCAGAGAACAGGGACAGTCCAATTCACCCCTCCACTTT. It yields the protein CASREQGQSNSPLHF. The chain links TRBV2 to TRBJ1-6, with 7 positions matching TRBD1. Germline CDR1 SNHLY, CDR2 FYNNEI. This CDR3 is built from 15 residues. V shed 6 bases, J shed 7 bases, and the junction held 9 bases outside the gene matches.

In DNA form, the CDR3 reads TGTGCCAGCAGTTTGGGCTGGGGGGGACGGCCCTATGGCTACACCTTC. Amino acids: CASSLGWGGRPYGYTF. The genes are TRBV27 and TRBJ1-2; possibly TRBD1 for D (5 bases). The germline V and J ends were trimmed by 3 bases and 4 bases, with 18 bases remaining between them. The germline gives CDR1 MNHEY, CDR2 SMNVEV (reference sequence). The CDR3 covers 16 residues.

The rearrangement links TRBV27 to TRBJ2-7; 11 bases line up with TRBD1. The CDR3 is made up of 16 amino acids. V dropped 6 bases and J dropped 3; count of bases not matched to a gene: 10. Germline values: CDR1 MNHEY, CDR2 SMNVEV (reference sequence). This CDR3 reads CASSSHPGQGVYEQYF. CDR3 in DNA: TGTGCCAGCAGCAGCCACCCGGGACAGGGGGTCTACGAGCAGTACTTC.

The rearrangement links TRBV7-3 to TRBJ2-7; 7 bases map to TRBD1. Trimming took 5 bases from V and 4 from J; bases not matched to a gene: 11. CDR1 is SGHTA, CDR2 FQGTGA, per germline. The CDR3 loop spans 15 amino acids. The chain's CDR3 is CASSLQLTGSYEQYV. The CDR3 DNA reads TGTGCCAGCAGCCTCCAGCTGACAGGGAGTTACGAGCAGTACGTC.